The rows below give T cell receptor beta chains drawn from one sample of a study of T cells in Graves' hyperthyroidism and ophthalmopathy. TCRdb analysed the multiplex PCR reads with MiXCR anew, one entry per CDR3 protein. The sample records fewer than 550,000 distinct CDR3 sequences, around a quarter being singletons. Material: blood. These receptors were obtained from a woman aged 30 to 39 with Graves' ophthalmopathy. Both conserved end residues are part of each CDR3. The D gene is left open where the match is weak. Clone size is shown for a subset of rows, as once, few, many or a class of expanded clone.

>TRBV25-1|-|TRBJ2-2|-
CASSDTPPTNTGELSF
TGTGCCAGCAGTGATACCCCCCCGACGAACACCGGGGAGCTGTCTTTT
>TRBV6-1|few|TRBJ1-5|TRBD1
CASSEWQDRGNQPQHF
TGTGCCAGCAGTGAATGGCAGGACAGGGGCAATCAGCCCCAGCATTTT
>TRBV6-5|-|TRBJ2-7|TRBD2
CASSYGTRQNEQYF
TGTGCCAGCAGTTACGGGACTAGACAAAACGAGCAGTACTTC
>TRBV28|many|TRBJ1-5|-
CASSLGLRGGKPQHF
TGTGCCAGCAGTTTAGGTTTGAGGGGTGGAAAGCCCCAGCATTTT
>TRBV7-3|-|TRBJ2-5|-
CASSSTEGTQYF
TGTGCCAGCAGCTCCACTGAGGGGACCCAGTACTTC
>TRBV6-1|-|TRBJ1-3|TRBD1
CASKTGVAGNTIYF
TGTGCCAGCAAGACAGGGGTTGCTGGAAACACCATATATTTT
>TRBV6-1|many|TRBJ2-2|-
CASRPLTGFGTGELFF
TGTGCCAGCAGACCACTCACAGGGTTCGGCACCGGGGAGCTGTTTTTT
>TRBV7-8|once|TRBJ2-7|-
CASSLEGGIYYEQYF
TGTGCCAGCAGCTTAGAGGGGGGGATCTACTACGAGCAGTACTTC
>TRBV6-1|-|TRBJ1-1|-
CASTRDRRNTEAFF
TGTGCCAGCACCAGGGACCGAAGGAACACTGAAGCTTTCTTT
>TRBV6-1|-|TRBJ1-5|-
CASSASPQPQHF
TGTGCCAGCAGTGCTTCTCCCCAGCCCCAGCATTTT
>TRBV3-1|many|TRBJ1-1|-
CASSQDPQGTNTEAFF
TGTGCCAGCAGCCAAGATCCCCAGGGGACAAACACTGAAGCTTTCTTT
>TRBV6-2/TRBV6-3|few|TRBJ2-6|TRBD1
CASRPGQGSSGANVLTF
TGTGCCAGCAGGCCGGGACAGGGCAGCTCTGGGGCCAACGTCCTGACTTTC
>TRBV6-1|many|TRBJ1-2|TRBD1
CASSAGGQGTYGYTF
TGTGCCAGCAGCGCCGGGGGACAGGGTACCTATGGCTACACCTTC
>TRBV4-3|few|TRBJ1-3|-
CASSQAGVRGNTIYF
TGCGCCAGCAGCCAAGCCGGGGTGAGGGGAAACACCATATATTTT
>TRBV2|many|TRBJ1-2|-
CASSEFVVYGYTF
TGTGCCAGCAGTGAATTTGTCGTCTATGGCTACACCTTC
>TRBV20-1|many|TRBJ1-1|TRBD1
CSAKGQLNTEAFF
TGCAGTGCCAAGGGACAGCTGAACACTGAAGCTTTCTTT
>TRBV15|-|TRBJ2-5|-
CATSRNTASGGETQYF
TGTGCCACCAGCAGGAATACAGCCTCGGGCGGGGAGACCCAGTACTTC
>TRBV28|-|TRBJ2-7|TRBD1
CASSGPGQVPYEQYF
TGTGCCAGCAGTGGCCCCGGACAGGTTCCCTACGAGCAGTACTTC
>TRBV12-3/TRBV12-4|once|TRBJ2-7|-
CASSSSRETYEQYF
TGTGCCAGCAGTTCGAGCCGCGAAACCTACGAGCAGTACTTC
>TRBV7-8|-|TRBJ1-1|-
CASSLAGSGNTEAFF
TGTGCCAGCAGCTTAGCGGGTTCAGGGAACACTGAAGCTTTCTTT
>TRBV10-3|many|TRBJ2-7|TRBD1
CAISGDRVHEQYF
TGTGCCATCAGTGGGGACAGGGTACACGAGCAGTACTTC
>TRBV5-1|few|TRBJ2-5|TRBD1
CASSLNRGEETQYF
TGCGCCAGCAGCTTGAACAGGGGAGAAGAGACCCAGTACTTC
>TRBV11-3|many|TRBJ2-5|-
CASSSTITLGGRETQYF
TGTGCCAGCAGCTCTACTATCACGTTGGGGGGGCGCGAGACCCAGTACTTC
>TRBV29-1|few|TRBJ2-7|TRBD2
CSMRTGGSYEQYF
TGCAGCATGAGGACCGGGGGGTCCTACGAGCAGTACTTC
>TRBV28|-|TRBJ1-2|TRBD1
CASSLTIQGASGYTF
TGTGCCAGCAGTTTGACCATTCAGGGGGCGAGTGGCTACACCTTC